One sample yielded the 31 T cell receptor beta chains listed below, sequenced in a study of technical replicates of blood from several donors. The method was immunoSEQ multiplex PCR; TCRdb's version includes in-frame clones alone and lacks a portion of them. The sample contains about 100,000 clones, 95% of which appear only once. Specimen: T cells isolated from PBMCs. The receptors shown here come from a human donor in good health.

This clone has only one observation. This chain links TRBV19 with TRBJ2-5, with 7 bases matching TRBD1. Germline loops: CDR1 LNHDA, CDR2 SQIVND (reference sequence). Losses at the gene ends were 7 bases for V and 5 bases for J; bases not matched to a gene: 16. The CDR3 has 16 residues. DNA of the CDR3: TGTGCCAGTACCGGAGCGCCTATGGACAGGTCGGAGACCCAGTACTTC. Its translation is CASTGAPMDRSETQYF.

V gene TRBV18 combines with J gene TRBJ2-5; 7 bases are a match to TRBD1. Germline V gene data show CDR1 as KGHSH and CDR2 as LQKENI. The CDR3 spans 15 residues. Losses at the gene ends were 4 bases for V and 5 bases for J; bases not matched to a gene: 10. Here the CDR3 reads CASSLTGQAGETQYF. The CDR3 nucleotides read TGTGCCAGCTCACTCACTGGACAGGCCGGGGAGACCCAGTACTTC.

This chain connects TRBV6-4 to TRBJ2-4; D is perhaps TRBD2 (5 bases). The CDR3 has 17 residues. V lost 0 bases, J lost 1 base, and 13 bases lay in between. The germline CDR1 and CDR2 sequences are MRHNA and SNTAGT. CDR3 region: CASSDSTRDPAKNIQYF. CDR3 nucleotide sequence: TGTGCCAGCAGTGACTCTACCCGGGATCCGGCCAAAAACATTCAGTACTTC.

This chain connects TRBV9 to TRBJ1-1; tentatively, D is TRBD1 (5 bases). Germline V gives CDR1 SGDLS, CDR2 YYNGEE. Trimming left V 4 bases short and J 5 bases short, with 12 bases between. This CDR3 comprises 13 residues. DNA of the CDR3: TGTGCCAGCAGCCATGGGGGGGGTACTGAAGCTTTCTTT. Amino acid sequence: CASSHGGGTEAFF.

The chain is built from TRBV7-9 and TRBJ1-1; 8 positions agree with TRBD1. The germline V gene has CDR1 SEHNR and CDR2 FQNEAQ (reference sequence). V was clipped by 5 bases and J by 5 bases; unmatched bases: 13. The CDR3 consists of 16 residues. CDR3 nucleotides: TGTGCCAGCAGCCCGTGGACAGGGCTCGAGGGGACTGAAGCTTTCTTT. Its protein product is CASSPWTGLEGTEAFF.

This chain links TRBV30 with TRBJ1-6; 9 bases line up with TRBD1. This CDR3 has 17 amino acids. With 2 bases clipped from V and 0 bases from J, the junction kept 5 bases outside the gene matches. The V gene's germline CDR1 is GTSNPN and CDR2 SVGIG (reference sequence). The CDR3 nucleotides are TGTGCCTGGAGTCGGGACAGGGCCAGCTCCTATAATTCACCCCTCCACTTT. It translates to CAWSRDRASSYNSPLHF.

The V and J genes are TRBV6-5 and TRBJ1-1; D is unclear. This CDR3 has 12 amino acids. Trimming pared 6 bases from V and 5 bases from J, leaving 10 bases between. Germline-derived CDR1 and CDR2 are MNHEY and SVGAGI. The chain's CDR3 is CASRRVTTEAFF. The CDR3 region has the DNA TGTGCCAGCAGACGTGTAACAACTGAAGCTTTCTTT.

This chain connects TRBV7-9 to TRBJ2-7; TRBD1 might be the D (6 bases). V was shortened by 5 bases and J by 2 bases, with 16 bases between the two germline ends. Germline CDR1 SEHNR, CDR2 FQNEAQ (reference sequence). The CDR3 covers 15 residues. The CDR3 loop is CASSTQPPGAYEQYF. The CDR3 nucleotides read TGTGCCAGCAGCACCCAGCCGCCAGGGGCCTACGAGCAGTACTTC. Based on the CDR3 plus reference TRBV7-9 and TRBJ2-7, the full variable domain is DTGVSQNPRHKITKRGQNVTFRCDPISEHNRLYWYRQTLGQGPEFLTYFQNEAQLEKSRLLSDRFSAERPKGSFSTLEIQRTEQGDSAMYLCASSTQPPGAYEQYFGPGTRLTVT.

The V gene is TRBV5-1, the J gene TRBJ2-4; 7 bases map to TRBD2. The CDR3 has 17 amino acids. J was trimmed by 1 base and V by 4 bases; bases with no gene match: 11. Germline CDR1 SGHRS, CDR2 YFSETQ. The CDR3 loop is CASSQAGGGSAKNIQYF. The CDR3 coding sequence is TGCGCCAGCAGCCAAGCTGGGGGGGGTAGCGCCAAAAACATTCAGTACTTC.

This chain uses TRBV7-9 with TRBJ2-7; 13 positions match TRBD2. The CDR3 consists of 16 residues. Germline CDR1 reads SEHNR; CDR2 reads FQNEAQ (reference sequence). V trimming: 1 base; J trimming: 3 bases; junction bases outside the gene matches: 3. CDR3 nucleotides: TGTGCCAGCAGCTTAGGATGGACTAGCGGGGGCTACGAGCAGTACTTC. Residues: CASSLGWTSGGYEQYF.

This chain joins TRBV19 and TRBJ2-3; 7 nucleotides match TRBD2. This CDR3 is 14 amino acids long. CDR1 and CDR2 from the germline V gene are LNHDA and SQIVND (reference sequence). J gave up 2 bases and V 5 bases, and 4 bases lay outside the gene matches. The CDR3 nucleotides are TGTGCCAGTAGTGCGGGAGTGTTCACAGATACGCAGTATTTT. As protein: CASSAGVFTDTQYF.

The rearrangement uses TRBV7-3 and TRBJ2-6, with 8 bases fitting TRBD1. CDR3 size: 18 residues. The germline CDR1 and CDR2 sequences are SGHTA and FQGTGA. V lost 5 bases, J lost 0 bases, and 9 bases stayed unmatched. The CDR3 DNA is TGTGCCAGCAGCCTAGGACAGGGTTTATCCTCTGGGGCCAACGTCCTGACTTTC. Amino acid sequence: CASSLGQGLSSGANVLTF.

CDR3 DNA: TGTGCCAGAAGCCCACACCGACAGGGGCGGGGATACGAGCAGTACTTC. It translates to CARSPHRQGRGYEQYF. The chain employs TRBV5-3 and TRBJ2-7, with 8 bases lining up with TRBD1. TRBV5-3 is an open reading frame whose function is uncertain. The CDR3 has 16 amino acids. V gave up 4 bases and J gave up 4 bases; unmatched junction bases: 13.

The chain couples TRBV19 to TRBJ1-1; a possible D gene is TRBD1 (5 bases). CDR3 size: 14 residues. Germline CDR1 is LNHDA and CDR2 is SQIVND (reference sequence). V lost 5 bases and J 7 bases, leaving 17 bases between the germline ends. CDR3 sequence reads: CASSAQTVGNEAFF. CDR3 bases: TGTGCCAGTAGTGCTCAGACAGTAGGAAATGAAGCTTTCTTT.

The J gene is TRBJ2-7, the V gene TRBV15, with TRBD1 matching 10 bases. CDR3 length: 14 amino acids. Germline loops: CDR1 LNHNV, CDR2 YYDKDF (reference sequence). J gave up 6 bases and V 4 bases, and 6 bases lay outside the gene matches. The CDR3 loop reads CATSIGQGEVEQYF. CDR3 nucleotides: TGTGCCACCAGCATTGGACAGGGGGAGGTCGAGCAGTACTTC. The whole variable domain, remainder taken from reference TRBV15 and TRBJ2-7, is DAMVIQNPRYQVTQFGKPVTLSCSQTLNHNVMYWYQQKSSQAPKLLFHYYDKDFNNEADTPDNFQSRRPNTSFCFLDIRSPGLGDTAMYLCATSIGQGEVEQYFGPGTRLTVT.

V is TRBV7-3 and J is TRBJ2-1; 9 positions agree with TRBD2. The V gene's germline CDR1 is SGHTA and CDR2 FQGTGA. This CDR3 is 15 amino acids long. J was trimmed by 8 bases and V by 4 bases; bases with no gene match: 9. The CDR3 protein is CASSSQGGGAYEQFF. The DNA for the CDR3 is TGTGCCAGCAGCTCCCAAGGCGGGGGGGCCTATGAGCAGTTCTTC.

The DNA of the CDR3 is TGTGCCAGTAGCCTTGGAGGGAACTCTGGAAACACCATATATTTT. It translates to CASSLGGNSGNTIYF. The chain combines TRBV19 with TRBJ1-3; D is undetermined. The CDR3 is 15 amino acids. V shed 6 bases and J shed 0 bases, with 12 bases lying between them. CDR1 is LNHDA, CDR2 SQIVND, per germline (reference sequence).

V usage is TRBV5-1 and J usage is TRBJ2-1; tentative D call: TRBD1 (5 bases). The CDR3 covers 11 residues. V lost 5 bases to trimming and J lost 7 bases, with 7 bases between them. Germline lookup yields CDR1 SGHRS and CDR2 YFSETQ. CDR3: CASRGLNEQFF. The CDR3 DNA is TGCGCCAGCAGGGGGCTTAATGAGCAGTTCTTC.

The chain links TRBV7-2 to TRBJ2-2; TRBD2 matches at 7 bases. The V and J ends lost 5 bases and 5 bases, in that order; junction bases with no gene match: 8. The CDR3 loop spans 15 amino acids. Germline lookup yields CDR1 SGHTA and CDR2 FQGNSA. The DNA of the CDR3 is TGTGCCAGCAGCCCGCTGACTAGCTTTACCGGGGAGCTGTTTTTT. This codes for CASSPLTSFTGELFF.

This sequence joins TRBV29-1 and TRBJ1-2; D unclear. CDR3 size: 15 residues. V dropped 6 bases and J dropped 0 bases, with 17 bases sitting between them. In germline, CDR1 is SQVTM, CDR2 ANQGSEA. The CDR3 nucleotides are TGCAGCGTCTTACCTGGTACAGCTTCTAACTATGGCTACACCTTC. Its translation is CSVLPGTASNYGYTF.

CDR3 region: CASTQSGGDGELFF. The CDR3 region has the DNA TGTGCCAGCACCCAATCGGGGGGGGATGGGGAGCTGTTTTTT. This chain connects TRBV2 to TRBJ2-2, with 8 bases that match TRBD2. The CDR3 has 14 amino acids. Germline loops: CDR1 SNHLY, CDR2 FYNNEI. V was clipped by 7 bases and J by 8 bases; unmatched bases: 9.

The rearrangement links TRBV11-2 to TRBJ2-7; 8 nucleotides match TRBD1. CDR3 length equals 17 residues. V gave up 5 bases and J gave up 0 bases; unmatched junction bases: 12. Germline lookup yields CDR1 SGHAT and CDR2 FQNNGV. CDR3 residues: CASSMGRGLYSSYEQYF. In DNA form, the CDR3 reads TGTGCCAGCAGCATGGGCAGGGGGCTCTATAGCTCCTACGAGCAGTACTTC. Full variable domain (rest looked up from reference TRBV11-2 and TRBJ2-7): EAGVAQSPRYKIIEKRQSVAFWCNPISGHATLYWYQQILGQGPKLLIQFQNNGVVDDSQLPKDRFSAERLKGVDSTLKIQPAKLEDSAVYLCASSMGRGLYSSYEQYFGPGTRLTVT.

The chain links TRBV4-1 to TRBJ2-2; D unresolved. In germline, CDR1 is MGHRA, CDR2 YSYEKL. V was shortened by 2 bases and J by 2 bases, with 18 bases between the two germline ends. CDR3 length: 18 amino acids. CDR3 loop: CASSQKTRMISNTGELFF. The CDR3 nucleotides read TGCGCCAGCAGCCAAAAGACGAGGATGATCAGCAACACCGGGGAGCTGTTTTTT.

CDR3 nucleotides: TGCGCCAGCAGCTTTCTCCCCGGGACAGAGCAGTTCTTC. Encoded protein: CASSFLPGTEQFF. The chain has TRBV5-1 and TRBJ2-1, with D perhaps TRBD1 (6 bases). CDR1 is SGHRS and CDR2 is YFSETQ in the germline V gene. V lost 2 bases and J lost 10, with 13 bases in between. The CDR3 is 13 residues long.

V gene TRBV11-2 combines with J gene TRBJ2-7, with D possibly being TRBD1 (6 bases). The CDR3 length is 19 residues. Trimming stripped 3 bases from V and 0 bases from J, with 24 bases between. Looked up from germline, CDR1 is SGHAT and CDR2 is FQNNGV. CDR3 sequence reads: CASSFSIQNRDLSSYEQYF. CDR3 bases: TGTGCCAGCAGCTTTTCCATCCAGAACAGGGACCTAAGCTCCTACGAGCAGTACTTC.

The chain joins TRBV6-1 to TRBJ1-4; tentatively, D is TRBD1 (5 bases). The CDR3 sequence is 14 residues long. Trimming pared 6 bases from V and 5 bases from J, leaving 13 bases between. Germline CDR1 MNHNS, CDR2 SASEGT. Here the CDR3 reads CASRATVTNEKLFF. CDR3 sequence (DNA): TGTGCCAGCAGGGCGACAGTGACGAATGAAAAACTGTTTTTT.

The rearrangement joins TRBV30 to TRBJ1-1; D gene unclear. Trimming removed 0 bases at V and 11 bases at J, with 10 bases between. Germline V gene data show CDR1 as GTSNPN and CDR2 as SVGIG (reference sequence). This CDR3 spans 11 amino acids. This CDR3 reads CAWSVGGGAFF. The CDR3 DNA sequence: TGTGCCTGGAGTGTAGGAGGCGGGGCTTTCTTT.

The rearrangement uses TRBV15 and TRBJ1-2, with D perhaps TRBD1 (5 bases). CDR3 length: 14 amino acids. The V gene's germline CDR1 is LNHNV and CDR2 YYDKDF (reference sequence). Trimming shortened V by 4 bases and J by 6 bases, and 15 bases separated the two germline ends. The CDR3 reads CATSNALGGDGYTF. In DNA, the CDR3 is TGTGCCACCAGCAACGCTCTGGGGGGGGATGGCTACACCTTC.

This chain uses TRBV14 with TRBJ1-1, with D unclear. CDR1 and CDR2 (germline): SGHDN, FVKESK. The CDR3 has 13 residues. Trimming removed 1 base at V and 3 bases at J, with 6 bases between. The CDR3 sequence is CASSQARDTEAFF. DNA for the CDR3: TGTGCCAGCAGCCAAGCACGGGACACTGAAGCTTTCTTT.

This rearrangement joins TRBV5-4 to TRBJ1-2; D uncertain. CDR3 length equals 14 residues. Germline CDR1 is SGHNT and CDR2 is YYREEE (reference sequence). The V end was cut by 0 bases, the J end by 7 bases, with 13 bases between. CDR3 in DNA: TGTGCCAGCAGCTTGGAAGCTATTTCGGGTGGCTACACCTTC. This encodes CASSLEAISGGYTF. Complete variable domain (other parts from reference TRBV5-4 and TRBJ1-2): ETGVTQSPTHLIKTRGQQVTLRCSSQSGHNTVSWYQQALGQGPQFIFQYYREEENGRGNFPPRFSGLQFPNYSSELNVNALELDDSALYLCASSLEAISGGYTFGSGTRLTVV.

This clone came up once. This chain connects TRBV4-1 to TRBJ2-1, with 7 bases lining up with TRBD2. V was clipped by 0 bases and J by 5 bases; unmatched bases: 10. Germline CDR1 is MGHRA and CDR2 is YSYEKL. The CDR3 has 17 residues. Here the CDR3 reads CASSQDFSGLPDNEQFF. The DNA for the CDR3 is TGCGCCAGCAGCCAAGATTTTTCGGGACTACCAGACAATGAGCAGTTCTTC.